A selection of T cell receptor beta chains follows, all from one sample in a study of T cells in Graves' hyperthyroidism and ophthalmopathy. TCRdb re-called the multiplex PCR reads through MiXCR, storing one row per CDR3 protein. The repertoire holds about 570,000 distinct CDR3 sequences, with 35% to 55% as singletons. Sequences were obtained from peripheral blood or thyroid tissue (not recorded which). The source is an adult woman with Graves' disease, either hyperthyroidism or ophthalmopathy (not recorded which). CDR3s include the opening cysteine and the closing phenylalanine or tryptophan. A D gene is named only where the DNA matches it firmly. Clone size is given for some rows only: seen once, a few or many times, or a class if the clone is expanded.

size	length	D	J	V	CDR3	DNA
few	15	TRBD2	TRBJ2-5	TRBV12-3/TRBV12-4	CASSLASGARETQYF	TGTGCCAGCAGTCTGGCTAGCGGAGCTCGCGAGACCCAGTACTTC
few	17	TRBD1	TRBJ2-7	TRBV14	CASSQDNWWDSTYEQYF	TGTGCCAGCAGCCAAGATAATTGGTGGGACAGTACCTACGAGCAGTACTTC
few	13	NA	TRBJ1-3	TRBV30	CASYSISGNTIYF	TGTGCCTCGTACTCGATCTCTGGAAACACCATATATTTT
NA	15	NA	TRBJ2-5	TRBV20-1	CSARVPGEWDQPQYF	TGCAGTGCTAGAGTCCCGGGGGAATGGGATCAGCCCCAGTACTTC
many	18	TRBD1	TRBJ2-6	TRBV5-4	CASSFRGDRLNGANVLTF	TGTGCCAGCAGCTTTAGGGGGGACAGGCTAAATGGGGCCAACGTCCTGACTTTC
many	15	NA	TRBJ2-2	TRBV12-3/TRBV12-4	CASSWGRQVTGELFF	TGTGCCAGCAGTTGGGGCAGACAGGTTACCGGGGAGCTGTTTTTT
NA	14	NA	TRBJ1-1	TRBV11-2	CASSPMEVRTEAFF	TGTGCCAGCAGCCCCATGGAGGTGAGGACTGAAGCTTTCTTT
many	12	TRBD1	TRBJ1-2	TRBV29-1	CSVGTANYGYTF	TGCAGCGTCGGGACAGCAAACTATGGCTACACCTTC
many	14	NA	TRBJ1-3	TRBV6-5	CASRRRTSGNTIYF	TGTGCCAGCAGACGACGGACCTCTGGAAACACCATATATTTT
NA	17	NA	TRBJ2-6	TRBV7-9	CASSLLRGSSGANVLTF	TGTGCCAGCAGCTTACTGAGGGGAAGCTCTGGGGCCAACGTCCTGACTTTC
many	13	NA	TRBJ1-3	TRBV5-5	CASRRAGGNTIYF	TGTGCCAGCAGGAGGGCAGGGGGAAACACCATATATTTT
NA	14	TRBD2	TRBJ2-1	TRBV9	CASRPGLAGNEQFF	TGTGCCAGCAGACCGGGGCTAGCGGGTAATGAGCAGTTCTTC
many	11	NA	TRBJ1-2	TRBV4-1	CASSQAGIYTF	TGCGCCAGCAGCCAAGCTGGGATCTACACCTTC
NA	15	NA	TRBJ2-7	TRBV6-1	CASSLEGQGVYEQYF	TGTGCCAGCTCCCTCGAGGGACAAGGTGTCTACGAGCAGTACTTC
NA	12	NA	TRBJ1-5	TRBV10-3	CAISEGGDYEHF	TGTGCCATCAGTGAGGGGGGGGACTACGAGCATTTT
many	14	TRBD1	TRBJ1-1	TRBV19	CASSTGRGLTEAFF	TGTGCCAGTAGTACCGGGAGGGGGCTGACTGAAGCTTTCTTT
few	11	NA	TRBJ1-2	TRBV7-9	CASSLDRSYTF	TGTGCCAGCAGCTTAGACAGGAGCTACACCTTC
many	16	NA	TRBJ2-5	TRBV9	CASSAQTGTGLETQYF	TGTGCCAGCAGCGCCCAGACTGGCACAGGGTTGGAGACCCAGTACTTC
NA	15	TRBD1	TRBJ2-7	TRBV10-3	CAISGQTGGSDEQYF	TGTGCCATCAGTGGACAGACAGGGGGTAGCGACGAGCAGTACTTC
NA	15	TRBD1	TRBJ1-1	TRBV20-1	CSARDQGGGNTEAFF	TGCAGTGCTAGAGATCAGGGGGGAGGCAACACTGAAGCTTTCTTT
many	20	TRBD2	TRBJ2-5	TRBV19	CASIPPLSGLAARGEETQYF	TGTGCCAGTATCCCCCCACTTTCGGGACTAGCGGCGAGGGGAGAAGAGACCCAGTACTTC
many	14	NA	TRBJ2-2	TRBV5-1	CASSVRTNTGELFF	TGCGCCAGCAGCGTGCGGACGAACACCGGGGAGCTGTTTTTT